This T cell receptor beta chain comes out of a study of shared clonotypes between healthy human individuals. The study, taken as a whole, reports: Only a few donors were included, so the genetic and exposure-history diversity represented was limited.

Replicate PCRs for unsorted PBMC used 300 ng DNA (around 30,000 T cell genomes). The unsorted PBMC sample used ten immunoSEQ deep assay plates. Original methodology: From ImmunoSEQ came sequences covering only the junction and carrying no quality scores, so filtering differed. The repertoire was sequenced with immunoSEQ multiplex PCR; TCRdb's copy has only in-frame clones and lacks some. V, J and clone size reflect that table, while D and trimming were determined from the DNA. The repertoire includes hundreds of thousands of clones, around 79% of them detected once, and approximately 13% sits in the top ten. Note on this clone: Its antigen is currently unknown.

After removal of 3 bases from V and 2 bases from J, the junction contained 6 bases not matched to a gene. Germline CDR1 MDHEN, CDR2 SYDVKM. CDR3 length: 15 amino acids. The sequenced sample was PBMCs. The sequence came from a woman in her thirties or forties in good health. Some clones in this sample may be carry-over from other donors' samples. V usage is TRBV28 and J usage is TRBJ2-7; 8 bases are shared with TRBD1. The CDR3: CASSFPGTGPYEQYF. CDR3 coding DNA: TGTGCCAGCAGTTTCCCCGGGACAGGTCCCTACGAGCAGTACTTC.